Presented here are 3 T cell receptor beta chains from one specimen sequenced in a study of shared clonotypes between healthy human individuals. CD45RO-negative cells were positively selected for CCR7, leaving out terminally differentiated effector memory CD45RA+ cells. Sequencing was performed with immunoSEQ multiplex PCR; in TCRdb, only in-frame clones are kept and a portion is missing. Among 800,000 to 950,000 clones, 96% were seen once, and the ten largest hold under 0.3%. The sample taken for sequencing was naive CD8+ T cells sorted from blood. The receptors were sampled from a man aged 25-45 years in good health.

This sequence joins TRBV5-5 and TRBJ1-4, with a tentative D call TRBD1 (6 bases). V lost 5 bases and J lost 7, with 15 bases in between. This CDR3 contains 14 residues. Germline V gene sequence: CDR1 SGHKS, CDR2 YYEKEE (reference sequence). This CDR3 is CASSFQGRSEKLFF. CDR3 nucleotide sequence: TGTGCCAGCAGTTTTCAGGGGCGGAGTGAAAAACTGTTTTTT.

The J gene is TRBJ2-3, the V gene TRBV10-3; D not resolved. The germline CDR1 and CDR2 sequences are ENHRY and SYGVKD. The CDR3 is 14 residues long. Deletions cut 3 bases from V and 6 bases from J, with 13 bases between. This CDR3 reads CAISDRRARDTQYF. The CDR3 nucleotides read TGTGCCATCAGTGATCGGCGTGCTAGGGATACGCAGTATTTT.

The CDR3 region is CSVGTGMTYEQYF. CDR3 DNA: TGCAGCGTGGGGACAGGGATGACCTACGAGCAGTACTTC. This chain links TRBV29-1 with TRBJ2-7; 9 bases match TRBD1. This CDR3 has 13 amino acids. V trimming: 6 bases; J trimming: 2 bases; junction bases outside the gene matches: 5. The germline V gene has CDR1 SQVTM and CDR2 ANQGSEA.